This paragraph reports one TCR beta chain. This clonotype appeared a few times. What antigen it recognizes has not been identified. Nothing much larger sits one base from this clone, and base qualities are not available. To prepare the library, RT-PCR was applied. Reads for this sample came from an Illumina MiSeq. In-frame beta chains were kept once TCRdb had trimmed the public reads at Q25 with fastp and called clones with MiXCR. For every CDR3 protein sequence, its rows merge into one entry that carries the most common genes and DNA. Across this sample there are more than 550,000 distinct CDR3 sequences, with about 14% seen only once. The ten largest account for 3.6% of the sample. CDR1 and CDR2 (SGHTA, FQGTGA) derive from the germline V gene. From V the trimming removes 5 bases and from J it removes 3 bases, while the gene matches leave 7 bases of the junction unaccounted for. The CDR3 starts with the cysteine, ends with the phenylalanine, and has 15 residues. The DNA shown is the 45-base CDR3, in frame from base 1.

These data come from a study (dated by TCRdb to about 2016). Recombination linked TRBV7-3 to TRBJ2-5, with 9 bases matching TRBD2. The TCR sequence derives from a female donor in good health, serving as a healthy control. Specimen: memory CD4+ T cells from blood. The encoded CDR3 is CASSASTSGKETQYF. Here is the DNA: TGTGCCAGCAGCGCGTCGACTAGCGGAAAAGAGACCCAGTACTTC.